Presented here are 6 T cell receptor beta chains from one specimen sequenced in a study of cytomegalovirus exposure and HLA in healthy donors. Both 60 Vbeta primers and 13 Jbeta primers went into the PCR. The data were produced by immunoSEQ multiplex PCR, yet TCRdb's version contains in-frame clones alone and is incomplete. There are some 190,000 clones in the sample; 76% occur only once, and 2% to 2.5% lies in the top ten. The sequenced sample consisted of PBMCs. All receptors come from a woman in her twenties or thirties in good health and CMV-seropositive.

The chain uses TRBV5-1 and TRBJ1-2, with no clear D. Germline lookup yields CDR1 SGHRS and CDR2 YFSETQ. CDR3 length: 12 residues. V lost 0 bases and J lost 8, with 8 bases in between. CDR3 nucleotide sequence: TGCGCCAGCAGCTTGGATAGAGGGGGCTACACCTTC. As protein: CASSLDRGGYTF.

The rearrangement links TRBV5-1 to TRBJ2-1, with 14 bases fitting TRBD2. V was clipped by 4 bases and J by 14 bases; unmatched bases: 14. The CDR3 totals 16 residues. Germline CDR1 and CDR2: SGHRS and YFSETQ. The CDR3 sequence: CASSISPGTSGGQEFF. The CDR3 bases are TGCGCCAGCAGCATATCCCCCGGGACTAGCGGGGGCCAAGAGTTCTTC.

The CDR3 sequence: CASSLEQGADEQYF. The CDR3 DNA sequence: TGTGCCAGCAGCTTGGAACAGGGGGCTGACGAGCAGTACTTC. V usage is TRBV5-8 and J usage is TRBJ2-7; 9 bases align to TRBD1. With V trimmed by 0 bases and J by 5 bases, 3 bases remained unmatched. CDR1 SGHTS and CDR2 YDEGEE come from the germline V gene. The CDR3 totals 14 residues.

This chain links TRBV5-1 with TRBJ2-6, with a possible D match to TRBD2 (5 bases). V lost 0 bases to trimming and J lost 3 bases, with 19 bases between them. Germline CDR1 is SGHRS and CDR2 is YFSETQ. This CDR3 is 19 amino acids long. This CDR3 reads CASSLALGSEGGGANVLTF. DNA of the CDR3: TGCGCCAGCAGCTTGGCCCTGGGGAGTGAGGGTGGTGGGGCCAACGTCCTGACTTTC.

The V gene is TRBV10-2, the J gene TRBJ2-3, with TRBD1 as a possible D gene (6 bases). V dropped 4 bases and J dropped 5 bases, with 13 bases sitting between them. This CDR3 contains 14 residues. Germline V CDR1 and CDR2: WSHSY, SAAADI. CDR3 protein: CASSVYQGKDTQYF. DNA for the CDR3: TGCGCCAGCAGTGTCTACCAGGGGAAAGATACGCAGTATTTT.

As for this clone: The germline gene is not matched at one end of the junction; a read error may be the cause. V usage is TRBV4-1 and J usage is TRBJ2-7; D perhaps matches TRBD1 (6 bases). CDR1 is MGHRA, CDR2 YSYEKL, per germline. The CDR3 spans 14 residues. CDR3 sequence reads: CASSQDSGQGRIRF. The CDR3 bases are TGCGCCAGCAGCCAAGATTCGGGGCAGGGGAGAATACGCTTC.